Following are 25 T cell receptor beta chains from one sample sequenced in a study of blood T cell repertoires in COVID-19. The table came from immunoSEQ multiplex PCR; TCRdb's copy has only in-frame clones and leaves some out. The sample records approximately 160,000 clones, 80% to 90% being singletons. Sequenced sample: peripheral blood. The receptors were sampled from a woman between 45 and 65 years old in a cohort sampled during active or convalescent COVID-19.

The chain couples TRBV27 to TRBJ1-2; a possible D gene is TRBD1 (6 bases). The CDR3 covers 15 residues. The V end lost 5 bases, the J end lost 4 bases, and 17 bases lay between the germline ends. CDR1 is MNHEY, CDR2 SMNVEV, per germline (reference sequence). The chain's CDR3 is CASSTSGTTLYGYTF. The DNA of the CDR3 is TGTGCCAGCAGTACCTCCGGGACAACGCTCTATGGCTACACCTTC.

Written as DNA, the CDR3 is TGTGCCAGCAGTGAATGGACACCCCACGGTGCAAACACCATATATTTT. Translating gives CASSEWTPHGANTIYF. J is TRBJ1-3 and V is TRBV25-1, with D tentatively TRBD1 (5 bases). Between the trimmed V and J ends, which lost 1 base and 6 bases, there was a span of 16 bases. The germline V gene encodes CDR1 MGHDK and CDR2 SYGVNS. The CDR3 is made up of 16 amino acids.

The V and J genes are TRBV19 and TRBJ2-7, with a weak D call TRBD2 (5 bases). V gave up 0 bases and J gave up 3 bases, with 6 bases separating them. Germline CDR1 LNHDA, CDR2 SQIVND (reference sequence). CDR3 length: 13 residues. CDR3 bases: TGTGCCAGTAGTATAGAAGGAGGCTACGAGCAGTACTTC. This encodes CASSIEGGYEQYF.

The DNA for the CDR3 is TGTGCCAGCAGTCCTCATGGGACTACACCCCGGTACACCGGGGAGCTGTTTTTT. It translates to CASSPHGTTPRYTGELFF. The rearrangement uses TRBV6-6 and TRBJ2-2; 7 positions match TRBD2. Germline loops: CDR1 MNHNY, CDR2 SVGAGI (reference sequence). J lost 3 bases, V lost 5 bases, and 15 bases had no gene match. The CDR3 sequence is 18 residues long.

To note about this clone: Different DNA sequences within this sample yield the same CDR3. The chain combines TRBV7-9 with TRBJ1-1; D is possibly TRBD1 (5 bases). From germline, CDR1 is SEHNR and CDR2 FQNEAQ (reference sequence). V lost 1 base to trimming and J lost 1 base, with 7 bases between them. This CDR3 comprises 14 residues. As DNA, the CDR3 is TGTGCCAGCAGCTTAGTGCAGGGGAACACTGAAGCTTTCTTT. The encoded protein is CASSLVQGNTEAFF.

J is TRBJ2-1 and V is TRBV3-1 (or the pseudogene TRBV3-2); TRBD2 aligns across 12 bases. The CDR3 consists of 18 residues. J gave up 0 bases and V 4 bases, and 7 bases lay outside the gene matches. CDR1 is LGHDT, CDR2 YNNKEL, per germline (reference sequence). CDR3 bases: TGTGCCAGCAGCCGGGCACTAGCGGGGGGTCACTCCTACAATGAGCAGTTCTTC. Its translation is CASSRALAGGHSYNEQFF.

The chain uses TRBV19 and TRBJ2-3, with 11 bases lining up with TRBD2. Germline V gene sequence: CDR1 LNHDA, CDR2 SQIVND (reference sequence). This CDR3 comprises 15 residues. The V and J ends lost 6 bases and 6 bases, in that order; junction bases with no gene match: 8. CDR3: CASSTGASGGDTQYF. CDR3 sequence (DNA): TGTGCCAGTAGCACTGGGGCTAGCGGGGGGGATACGCAGTATTTT.

The chain carries TRBV24-1 and TRBJ2-1; 9 bases fit TRBD1. The germline V gene encodes CDR1 KGHDR and CDR2 SFDVKD. This CDR3 has 14 residues. The V and J ends lost 5 bases and 9 bases, in that order; junction bases with no gene match: 7. The CDR3, as DNA: TGTGCCACCAGTGTTACAGGGGGCGGCGGTGAGCAGTTCTTC. This encodes CATSVTGGGGEQFF.

The chain has TRBV9 and TRBJ1-1, with 9 nucleotides matching TRBD1. The CDR3 runs to 14 residues. Germline assignment: CDR1 SGDLS and CDR2 YYNGEE. V trimming: 0 bases; J trimming: 4 bases; junction bases outside the gene matches: 1. CDR3 DNA sequence: TGTGCCAGCAGCGTAGTGACAGGGGGCACTGAAGCTTTCTTT. Protein product: CASSVVTGGTEAFF.

This clone has only one observation. V is TRBV9 and J is TRBJ1-1; weak D call: TRBD1 (6 bases). Germline V gene lookup returns CDR1 SGDLS and CDR2 YYNGEE. V was pared by 4 bases and J by 3 bases, with 13 bases between. CDR3 length: 14 amino acids. The CDR3 sequence: CASSPGSGDTEAFF. CDR3 DNA: TGTGCCAGCAGCCCAGGGTCAGGGGACACTGAAGCTTTCTTT.

The chain uses TRBV2 and TRBJ2-1; possibly TRBD2 for D (6 bases). The CDR3 has 14 residues. Germline CDR1 and CDR2: SNHLY and FYNNEI. Trimming stripped 4 bases from V and 8 bases from J, with 15 bases between. Here the CDR3 DNA reads TGTGCCAGCAGTGGACTAGGTGGCCACGATGAGCAGTTCTTC. This gives the protein CASSGLGGHDEQFF.

This chain uses TRBV5-1 with TRBJ2-2, with 7 bases fitting TRBD2. The CDR3 spans 16 residues. After removal of 4 bases from V and 3 bases from J, the junction contained 9 bases not matched to a gene. Germline loops: CDR1 SGHRS, CDR2 YFSETQ. The CDR3 loop is CASSLFLADHTGELFF. CDR3 nucleotides: TGCGCCAGCAGCCTATTCCTAGCGGATCACACCGGGGAGCTGTTTTTT.

This sequence joins TRBV7-3 and TRBJ2-1, with TRBD2 matching 7 bases. Germline V lookup: CDR1 SGHTA, CDR2 FQGTGA. J lost 7 bases, V lost 5 bases, and 11 bases had no gene match. The CDR3 loop spans 15 amino acids. The CDR3 DNA follows: TGTGCCAGCAGCGCCCAGACTAGCCCCTTTAATGAGCAGTTCTTC. Amino acids: CASSAQTSPFNEQFF.

The gene calls are TRBV11-2 and TRBJ2-1; TRBD2 aligns across 7 bases. The CDR3 contains 15 residues. Per germline, CDR1 SGHAT and CDR2 FQNNGV. Unmatched junction bases numbered 10, after V lost 6 bases and J lost 5 bases. This CDR3 reads CASRNPGTTNNEQFF. The CDR3 nucleotides are TGTGCCAGCAGAAACCCCGGGACTACGAACAATGAGCAGTTCTTC.

The CDR3 loop reads CASTWGPLGRTEAFF. CDR3 coding DNA: TGTGCCAGCACCTGGGGCCCGTTGGGGAGGACTGAAGCTTTCTTT. The chain recombines TRBV11-2 with TRBJ1-1; D might be TRBD1 (5 bases). V dropped 7 bases and J dropped 5 bases, with 20 bases sitting between them. Germline-derived CDR1 and CDR2 are SGHAT and FQNNGV. The CDR3 length is 15 residues.

This rearrangement joins TRBV5-1 to TRBJ2-3; TRBD1 aligns across 10 bases. The CDR3 sequence is 15 residues long. Germline CDR1 SGHRS, CDR2 YFSETQ. V shed 0 bases, J shed 7 bases, and the junction held 5 bases outside the gene matches. DNA of the CDR3: TGCGCCAGCAGCTTGGTTGGACAGGGGGGAAATACGCAGTATTTT. Protein: CASSLVGQGGNTQYF.

The rearrangement uses TRBV19 and TRBJ1-2; 9 nucleotides line up with TRBD1. Germline CDR1 is LNHDA and CDR2 is SQIVND (reference sequence). The CDR3 has 16 amino acids. V trimming: 7 bases; J trimming: 7 bases; junction bases outside the gene matches: 16. As DNA, the CDR3 is TGTGCCAGTACCATAACAGGGGGCTCAGGTTTCAGTGGCTACACCTTC. Amino acids: CASTITGGSGFSGYTF.

The chain couples TRBV5-1 to TRBJ1-1; 7 bases align to TRBD1. Germline CDR1 and CDR2: SGHRS and YFSETQ. The J segment lost 5 bases and the V segment lost 2 bases, leaving 3 bases of the junction unmatched. This CDR3 has 13 amino acids. CDR3 in amino acids: CASSLTTGTEAFF. The CDR3 DNA reads TGCGCCAGCAGCTTAACGACAGGGACTGAAGCTTTCTTT.

This rearrangement joins TRBV7-2 to TRBJ1-5, with 7 positions matching TRBD1. CDR1 is SGHTA, CDR2 FQGNSA, per germline. This CDR3 is built from 16 residues. The junction had 4 bases not matched to a gene; V was cut back by 1 base and J by 1 base. This CDR3 reads CASSLVGTASNQPQHF. The CDR3, as DNA: TGTGCCAGCAGCTTAGTTGGGACAGCGAGCAATCAGCCCCAGCATTTT.

The chain links TRBV18 to TRBJ2-7, with D tentatively TRBD2 (7 bases). This CDR3 has 15 amino acids. Deletions cut 0 bases from V and 4 bases from J, with 13 bases between. The germline CDR1 and CDR2 sequences are KGHSH and LQKENI. The CDR3 region has the DNA TGTGCCAGCTCACCACCGGGGAGGGGGATATACGAGCAGTACTTC. Its protein is CASSPPGRGIYEQYF.

This chain joins TRBV19 and TRBJ1-6; maybe TRBD1 (6 bases). Germline loops: CDR1 LNHDA, CDR2 SQIVND (reference sequence). This CDR3 contains 16 residues. V shed 2 bases and J shed 0 bases, with 8 bases lying between them. The CDR3 loop is CASSIQGSSYNSPLHF. Here the CDR3 DNA reads TGTGCCAGTAGTATACAGGGGAGCTCCTATAATTCACCCCTCCACTTT.

Remarks on this clone: The junction and the germline gene differ at one end; a read error may be behind it. The chain recombines TRBV5-1 with TRBJ2-3; 14 bases align to TRBD2. The CDR3 totals 18 residues. In germline, CDR1 is SGHRS, CDR2 YFSETQ. In DNA, the CDR3 is TGTGCCAGCAGCCCCGGGACTAGCGGGGGAACGTGGACAGATACGCAGTATTTT. It yields the protein CASSPGTSGGTWTDTQYF. Drawing the rest from reference TRBV5-1 and TRBJ2-3, the complete variable domain is KAGVTQTPRYLIKTRGQQVTLSCSPISGHRSVSWYQQTPGQGLQFLFEYFSETQRNKGNFPGRFSGRQFSNSRSEMNVSTLELGDSALYLCASSPGTSGGTWTDTQYFGPGTRLTVL.

V usage is TRBV5-1 and J usage is TRBJ2-3; 12 bases are a match to TRBD2. This CDR3 is built from 18 residues. Germline values: CDR1 SGHRS, CDR2 YFSETQ. V dropped 1 base and J dropped 0; count of bases not matched to a gene: 6. The CDR3 is CASSLRTSGDPSTDTQYF. The CDR3 DNA is TGCGCCAGCAGCTTGAGGACTAGCGGGGACCCTAGCACAGATACGCAGTATTTT.

This chain joins TRBV18 and TRBJ2-7; D uncertain. Trimming left V 6 bases short and J 7 bases short, with 19 bases between. Per germline, CDR1 KGHSH and CDR2 LQKENI. The CDR3 sequence is 14 residues long. The CDR3 here is CASSPDLHAGEQYF. The CDR3 nucleotides are TGTGCCAGCTCGCCCGACCTCCATGCAGGAGAGCAGTACTTC.

V and J are TRBV6-2 or TRBV6-3 and TRBJ1-6; no clear D gene. In germline, CDR1 is MNHEY, CDR2 SVGEGT. CDR3 size: 17 residues. V lost 6 bases to trimming and J lost 7 bases, with 22 bases between them. CDR3 DNA sequence: TGTGCCAGCAGATACGCCCCACTAGTTGGGAAGAATTCACCCCTCCACTTT. Translated: CASRYAPLVGKNSPLHF.